This record concerns one T cell receptor (beta chain) sequence. What it recognizes is unknown. This specimen belongs to a study of graft-versus-host responses after intestinal transplantation. Overall study context: All recipients were transplanted with multivisceral, liver-intestinal, or isolated intestinal grafts. Anti-thymocyte globulin served as induction for all recipients, who then took tacrolimus and steroids for three to four years. Findings and limits, study-wide: Analysis identified GvH clones in recipient marrow, with some appearing first in ileum or blood. Declines in HvG clones occurring early post-transplant were associated with peak circulating GvH clone levels.

CDR1 and CDR2 from the germline V gene are LNHDA and SQIVND (reference sequence). This CDR3 has 16 amino acids. Trimming pared 5 bases from V and 0 bases from J, leaving 16 bases between. The method was immunoSEQ multiplex PCR; TCRdb's version includes in-frame clones alone and lacks a portion of them. This table holds about 93,000 clones, over 80% found once. This material consisted of unstimulated CD8+ T cells sorted from spleen or lymph node cells, taken before intestinal transplant. This sequence originates from a human donor who received an intestinal transplant. This rearrangement joins TRBV19 to TRBJ1-1; the D gene is possibly TRBD1 (5 bases). The CDR3 nucleotides are TGTGCCAGTAGTCTGAATCGGTGGGGGGTGAACACTGAAGCTTTCTTT. It translates to CASSLNRWGVNTEAFF.